These 25 T cell receptor beta chains were all obtained from the same sample, sequenced in a study of early T cells in non-severe SARS-CoV-2 infection (dated by TCRdb to the early 2020s). The library was made by 5' RACE. The data were produced on a NextSeq 500. Starting from the raw public reads, TCRdb applied fastp trimming at Q25, assembled clones with MiXCR and retained in-frame beta chains. Rows matching on CDR3 protein sequence are summarized as one entry with the most common DNA and genes. For this sample there are 70,000 to 90,000 distinct CDR3 sequences; over 9% appear just once. The biggest ten clones account for approximately 4.5% of the sample. The source material was whole blood. The receptors were gathered from an adult who was a healthcare worker with PCR-confirmed SARS-CoV-2 infection or an uninfected control (not recorded which).

The chain recombines TRBV9 with TRBJ2-1; D not certain. The CDR3 sequence is 13 residues long. V shed 0 bases and J shed 2 bases, with 3 bases lying between them. CDR1 SGDLS and CDR2 YYNGEE come from the germline V gene. The CDR3 protein is CASSVVPYNEQFF. CDR3 bases: TGTGCCAGCAGCGTAGTTCCCTACAATGAGCAGTTCTTC.

This clonotype was observed at least ten times. The gene calls are TRBV6-2 or TRBV6-3 and TRBJ2-3; TRBD1 matches at 8 bases. Germline CDR1 reads MNHEY; CDR2 reads SVGEGT. There are 13 residues in the CDR3. The V segment lost 8 bases and the J segment 3 bases; nucleotides outside the gene matches: 4. Here the CDR3 DNA reads TGTGCCAGCTACAGGGGGAATACAGATACGCAGTATTTT. Translation gives CASYRGNTDTQYF.

The rearrangement links TRBV19 to TRBJ2-5, with 8 bases lining up with TRBD2. With 9 bases clipped from V and 4 bases from J, the junction kept 1 base outside the gene matches. Germline V lookup: CDR1 LNHDA, CDR2 SQIVND (reference sequence). CDR3 length equals 11 residues. CDR3 sequence: CASSGGETQYF. The DNA for the CDR3 is TGTGCCAGCAGCGGGGGAGAGACCCAGTACTTC.

The rearrangement uses TRBV5-1 and TRBJ2-5, with 10 bases matching TRBD2. CDR1 is SGHRS and CDR2 is YFSETQ in the germline V gene. The CDR3 loop spans 14 amino acids. With V trimmed by 7 bases and J by 3 bases, 6 bases remained unmatched. The CDR3, as DNA: TGCGCCAGCGGGTCTAGCGGGGGCGAAGAGACCCAGTACTTC. This codes for CASGSSGGEETQYF.

This clonotype was counted only a few times. The chain employs TRBV30 and TRBJ1-3; the D is unclear. The CDR3 length is 11 residues. The ends were cut back, 1 base at V and 10 bases at J, with 8 bases in the middle. Germline V gives CDR1 GTSNPN, CDR2 SVGIG (reference sequence). Here the CDR3 reads CAWSDPWTIYF. DNA of the CDR3: TGTGCCTGGAGTGACCCCTGGACCATATATTTT.

This clonotype was detected ten times or more. This CDR3 is CASSLAGTSWETQYF. For the CDR3, the DNA is TGTGCCAGCAGCTTGGCCGGGACTAGCTGGGAGACCCAGTACTTC. The chain couples TRBV7-9 to TRBJ2-5; TRBD2 matches at 9 bases. The ends lost 3 bases at V and 5 bases at J; junction bases unmatched: 7. CDR1 and CDR2 from the germline V gene are SEHNR and FQNEAQ (reference sequence). The CDR3 has 15 amino acids. Supplemented by reference TRBV7-9 and TRBJ2-5, the full variable domain reads DTGVSQNPRHKITKRGQNVTFRCDPISEHNRLYWYRQTLGQGPEFLTYFQNEAQLEKSRLLSDRFSAERPKGSFSTLEIQRTEQGDSAMYLCASSLAGTSWETQYFGPGTRLLVL.

This chain uses TRBV20-1 with TRBJ1-2, with 7 bases fitting TRBD1. CDR3 length: 12 residues. V gave up 1 base and J gave up 10 bases; unmatched junction bases: 6. Germline lookup yields CDR1 DFQATT and CDR2 SNEGSKA (reference sequence). CDR3 in DNA: TGCAGTGCTAGAGTAGACGGACAGGACTACACCTTC. Protein: CSARVDGQDYTF.

Only a few counts were recorded for this clonotype. The chain uses TRBV20-1 and TRBJ1-6, with 8 nucleotides matching TRBD1. The V and J ends lost 6 bases and 7 bases, in that order; junction bases with no gene match: 8. CDR3 length: 14 amino acids. Germline V gene data show CDR1 as DFQATT and CDR2 as SNEGSKA (reference sequence). In DNA form, the CDR3 reads TGCAGTGCCCTGCTACGGGACAGGAATTCACCCCTCCACTTT. Amino acid sequence: CSALLRDRNSPLHF.

There are many counts of this clonotype. The rearrangement links TRBV29-1 to TRBJ1-1; D is unresolved. This CDR3 has 13 amino acids. Germline values: CDR1 SQVTM, CDR2 ANQGSEA. Trimming removed 1 base at V and 5 bases at J, with 11 bases between. CDR3 nucleotide sequence: TGCAGCGTTGAAGGGCAGGTGGGGACTGAAGCTTTCTTT. Translation: CSVEGQVGTEAFF.

This clonotype showed up many times. The chain couples TRBV7-6 to TRBJ1-1; 8 bases are a match to TRBD1. The CDR3 extends over 14 amino acids. After removal of 3 bases from V and 5 bases from J, the junction contained 5 bases not matched to a gene. CDR1 is SGHVS and CDR2 is FNYEAQ in the germline V gene. CDR3 loop: CASSLGQVGTEAFF. CDR3 nucleotides: TGTGCCAGCAGCTTGGGACAGGTGGGGACTGAAGCTTTCTTT.

This clonotype was observed a few times. J is TRBJ1-5 and V is TRBV10-3, with TRBD1 as a possible D gene (6 bases). This CDR3 is built from 13 residues. V was pared by 6 bases and J by 3 bases, with 9 bases between. Germline-derived CDR1 and CDR2 are ENHRY and SYGVKD. As DNA, the CDR3 is TGTGCCATCAGCCGACAGGCCAATCAGCCCCAGCATTTT. It is translated as CAISRQANQPQHF.

This clonotype was counted a few times. The chain joins TRBV7-2 to TRBJ2-7, with 13 bases matching TRBD2. CDR3 length equals 17 residues. CDR1 SGHTA and CDR2 FQGNSA come from the germline V gene. With 4 bases clipped from V and 7 bases from J, the junction kept 13 bases outside the gene matches. The CDR3 DNA is TGTGCCAGCAGCTCCCCCCGGACTAGCGGGAGAAGTGGGGAGCAGTACTTC. Translating it yields CASSSPRTSGRSGEQYF.

The CDR3 loop is CASSPWGTGIYEQYF. CDR3 bases: TGTGCCAGCAGCCCCTGGGGGACAGGGATCTACGAGCAGTACTTC. This chain links TRBV5-5 with TRBJ2-7, with 9 bases fitting TRBD1. This CDR3 has 15 amino acids. J was trimmed by 3 bases and V by 4 bases; bases with no gene match: 8. CDR1 SGHKS and CDR2 YYEKEE come from the germline V gene (reference sequence).

This rearrangement joins TRBV19 to TRBJ2-2; the D gene is possibly TRBD1 (6 bases). The germline V gene encodes CDR1 LNHDA and CDR2 SQIVND (reference sequence). V was cut by 3 bases and J by 7 bases, with 12 bases left in between. This CDR3 contains 14 residues. The CDR3 DNA sequence: TGTGCCAGTAGTATGTGGGGGCGGATCGGGGAGCTGTTTTTT. It translates to CASSMWGRIGELFF.

The J gene is TRBJ1-2, the V gene TRBV4-3; D not certain. V gave up 0 bases and J gave up 3 bases, with 11 bases separating them. This CDR3 region has 15 residues. The germline V gene has CDR1 LGHNA and CDR2 YSLEER. The CDR3 bases are TGCGCCAGCAGCCAAGATGTGAAGGCTTACTATGGCTACACCTTC. Amino acid sequence: CASSQDVKAYYGYTF.

This chain joins TRBV12-3 or TRBV12-4 and TRBJ1-6, with D perhaps matching TRBD1 (6 bases). The CDR3 has 14 residues. V was trimmed by 4 bases and J by 10 bases, leaving 14 bases between them. The CDR3 loop reads CASSSGALGSPLHF. The CDR3 DNA reads TGTGCCAGCAGTTCAGGGGCTCTGGGATCACCCCTCCACTTT.

This clonotype was counted between two and nine times. The chain uses TRBV7-6 and TRBJ2-3; unclear D gene. Trimming removed 5 bases at V and 1 base at J, with 4 bases between. CDR1 SGHVS and CDR2 FNYEAQ come from the germline V gene. The CDR3 has 12 amino acids. Written as DNA, the CDR3 is TGTGCCAGCAGCCCGTGCACAGATACGCAGTATTTT. Its translation is CASSPCTDTQYF. Full variable domain (remainder filled in from reference TRBV7-6 and TRBJ2-3): GAGVSQSPRYKVTKRGQDVALRCDPISGHVSLYWYRQALGQGPEFLTYFNYEAQQDKSGLPNDRFSAERPEGSISTLTIQRTEQRDSAMYRCASSPCTDTQYFGPGTRLTVL.

This clonotype was detected many times. This rearrangement joins TRBV6-5 to TRBJ1-6, with D hard to call. The CDR3 contains 16 residues. Trimming removed 0 bases at V and 7 bases at J, with 13 bases between. In germline, CDR1 is MNHEY, CDR2 SVGAGI. The CDR3: CASSYSSGRVNSPLHF. The CDR3 nucleotides are TGTGCCAGCAGTTACTCGAGTGGCCGGGTGAATTCACCCCTCCACTTT.

This clonotype has a handful of counts. The chain uses TRBV18 and TRBJ2-7; 7 nucleotides line up with TRBD1. The CDR3 is 14 amino acids. J lost 6 bases, V lost 3 bases, and 8 bases had no gene match. CDR1 is KGHSH and CDR2 is LQKENI in the germline V gene. The DNA for the CDR3 is TGTGCCAGCTCACCGGTACAGGGGTTAGGCGAGCAGTACTTC. Amino acids: CASSPVQGLGEQYF.

The count of this clonotype is one. The junction departs from germline at one end; a sequencing error may be responsible. The CDR3 nucleotides are TGTGCTAGCAGCTTATTACAGGGGGACGAGCAGTACTTC. Protein: CASSLLQGDEQYF. This chain joins TRBV7-7 and TRBJ2-7, with TRBD1 matching 8 bases. CDR1 is SSHAT and CDR2 is FNYEAQ in the germline V gene (reference sequence). This CDR3 spans 13 amino acids. Looking up the rest from reference TRBV7-7 and TRBJ2-7 gives the full variable domain: GAGVSQSPRYKVTKRGQDVTLRCDPISSHATLYWYQQALGQGPEFLTYFNYEAQPDKSGLPSDRFSAERPEGSISTLTIQRTEQRDSAMYRCASSLLQGDEQYFGPGTRLTVT.

This clonotype showed up many times. The chain carries TRBV12-3 or TRBV12-4 and TRBJ1-1, with a possible D match to TRBD1 (5 bases). V was clipped by 7 bases and J by 0 bases, with 15 bases between them. This CDR3 region has 15 residues. CDR3 sequence reads: CASNLGAPLNTEAFF. The CDR3 DNA sequence: TGTGCCAGCAACCTCGGGGCCCCCCTGAACACTGAAGCTTTCTTT.

The chain is built from TRBV5-1 and TRBJ2-1, with TRBD2 matching over 11 bases. This CDR3 comprises 15 residues. Germline V gives CDR1 SGHRS, CDR2 YFSETQ. The V gene end was trimmed by 0 bases and the J gene end by 10 bases; junction bases not matched to a gene: 6. CDR3 residues: CASSLASSGGLEQFF. In DNA form, the CDR3 reads TGCGCCAGCAGCTTGGCCTCTAGCGGGGGGCTGGAGCAGTTCTTC.

This clonotype has a count of ten or more. CDR3 region: CASGTGKAFF. CDR3 DNA sequence: TGTGCCAGCGGGACAGGGAAAGCTTTCTTT. The chain employs TRBV12-3 or TRBV12-4 and TRBJ1-1, with TRBD1 matching 9 bases. Trimming cost V 8 bases and J 9 bases; bases outside gene matches: 1. The CDR3 has 10 amino acids.

This clonotype occurred many times. The chain employs TRBV9 and TRBJ2-6; D unresolved. From germline, CDR1 is SGDLS and CDR2 YYNGEE. Trimming stripped 1 base from V and 2 bases from J, with 10 bases between. This CDR3 has 16 amino acids. The CDR3: CASSVRGGAGANVLTF. As DNA, the CDR3 is TGTGCCAGCAGCGTACGAGGTGGGGCTGGGGCCAACGTCCTGACTTTC. Together with reference TRBV9 and TRBJ2-6, the CDR3 gives the full variable domain: DSGVTQTPKHLITATGQRVTLRCSPRSGDLSVYWYQQSLDQGLQFLIQYYNGEERAKGNILERFSAQQFPDLHSELNLSSLELGDSALYFCASSVRGGAGANVLTFGAGSRLTVL.

Comment on this clonotype: This could be a read error, since a much larger clone is one nucleotide away. This rearrangement joins TRBV14 to TRBJ1-2, with D unclear. This CDR3 spans 13 amino acids. Germline values: CDR1 SGHDN, CDR2 FVKESK. The CDR3 DNA sequence: TGTGTCAGCAGCCAAGTTACGTATGGAGGCTACACCTTC. Residues: CVSSQVTYGGYTF. Based on the CDR3 plus reference TRBV14 and TRBJ1-2, the full variable domain is EAGVTQFPSHSVIEKGQTVTLRCDPISGHDNLYWYRRVMGKEIKFLLHFVKESKQDESGMPNNRFLAERTGGTYSTLKVQPAELEDSGVYFCVSSQVTYGGYTFGSGTRLTVV.